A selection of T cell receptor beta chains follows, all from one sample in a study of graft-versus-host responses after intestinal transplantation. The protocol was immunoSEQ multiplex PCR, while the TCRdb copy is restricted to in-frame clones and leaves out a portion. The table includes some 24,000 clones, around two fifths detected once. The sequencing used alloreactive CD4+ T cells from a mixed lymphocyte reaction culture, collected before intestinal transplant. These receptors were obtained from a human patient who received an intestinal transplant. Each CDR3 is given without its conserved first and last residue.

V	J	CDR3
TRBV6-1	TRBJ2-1	ASKVVGSSYNEQF
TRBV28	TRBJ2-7	ASSLWDRDIYEQY
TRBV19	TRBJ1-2	ASSIRGPTSFYGYT
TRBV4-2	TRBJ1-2	ASSQDIVTSNYGYT
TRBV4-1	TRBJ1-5	ASSQDWRMPQH
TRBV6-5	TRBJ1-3	ASSIGQYSGNTIY
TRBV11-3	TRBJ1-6	ASSPHGTYSPLH
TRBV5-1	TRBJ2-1	ASSSGGTREGDEQF
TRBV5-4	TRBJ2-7	ASSPDPASSYEQY
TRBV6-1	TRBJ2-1	ASTRAPDNEQF
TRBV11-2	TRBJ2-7	ASSRVLRYEQY
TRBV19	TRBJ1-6	ASSILRDNSPLH
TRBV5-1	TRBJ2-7	ASSLQDRVNSYEQY
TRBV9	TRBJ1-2	ASSVFGPGGYGYT
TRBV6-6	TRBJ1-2	ASSAGQNYGYT
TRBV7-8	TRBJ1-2	ASSLVFVTETNYGYT
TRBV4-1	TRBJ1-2	ASSPMLMSNYGYT
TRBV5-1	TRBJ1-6	ASSFSGTRNSPLH
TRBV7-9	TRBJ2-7	ASSLALVRGWEQY
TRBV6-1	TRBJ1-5	ASSARQGVNQPQH